This T cell receptor (beta chain) appears in the sequencing data of a study of CD4 T cells in relation to SARS-CoV-2 and coronaviruses. Unexposed donor CD4+ T cells date from about 2011-2018, before the COVID-19 pandemic. After about 10 days of culture, CD4+ T cells were isolated. Sequencing was performed with immunoSEQ multiplex PCR; in TCRdb, only in-frame clones are kept and a portion is missing. This table has 24,000 or so clones, roughly four fifths appearing once. Study conclusions and caveats: Crossreactive clones expanded significantly less to SARS-CoV-2 than monoreactive clones.

The germline V gene encodes CDR1 LNHDA and CDR2 SQIVND (reference sequence). The V gene lost 0 bases and the J gene lost 6 bases, with 10 bases spanning the gap. The CDR3 is made up of 14 amino acids. A note on this clone: Antigen: not known.

The sequenced material came from CD4+ T cells from PBMCs, cultured in vitro. This TCR derives from a human donor in good health. This sequence joins TRBV19 and TRBJ2-3; D possibly corresponds to TRBD1 (6 bases). CDR3 bases: TGTGCCAGTAGTATAGACAGGGGAAGGGATACGCAGTATTTT. It translates to CASSIDRGRDTQYF.